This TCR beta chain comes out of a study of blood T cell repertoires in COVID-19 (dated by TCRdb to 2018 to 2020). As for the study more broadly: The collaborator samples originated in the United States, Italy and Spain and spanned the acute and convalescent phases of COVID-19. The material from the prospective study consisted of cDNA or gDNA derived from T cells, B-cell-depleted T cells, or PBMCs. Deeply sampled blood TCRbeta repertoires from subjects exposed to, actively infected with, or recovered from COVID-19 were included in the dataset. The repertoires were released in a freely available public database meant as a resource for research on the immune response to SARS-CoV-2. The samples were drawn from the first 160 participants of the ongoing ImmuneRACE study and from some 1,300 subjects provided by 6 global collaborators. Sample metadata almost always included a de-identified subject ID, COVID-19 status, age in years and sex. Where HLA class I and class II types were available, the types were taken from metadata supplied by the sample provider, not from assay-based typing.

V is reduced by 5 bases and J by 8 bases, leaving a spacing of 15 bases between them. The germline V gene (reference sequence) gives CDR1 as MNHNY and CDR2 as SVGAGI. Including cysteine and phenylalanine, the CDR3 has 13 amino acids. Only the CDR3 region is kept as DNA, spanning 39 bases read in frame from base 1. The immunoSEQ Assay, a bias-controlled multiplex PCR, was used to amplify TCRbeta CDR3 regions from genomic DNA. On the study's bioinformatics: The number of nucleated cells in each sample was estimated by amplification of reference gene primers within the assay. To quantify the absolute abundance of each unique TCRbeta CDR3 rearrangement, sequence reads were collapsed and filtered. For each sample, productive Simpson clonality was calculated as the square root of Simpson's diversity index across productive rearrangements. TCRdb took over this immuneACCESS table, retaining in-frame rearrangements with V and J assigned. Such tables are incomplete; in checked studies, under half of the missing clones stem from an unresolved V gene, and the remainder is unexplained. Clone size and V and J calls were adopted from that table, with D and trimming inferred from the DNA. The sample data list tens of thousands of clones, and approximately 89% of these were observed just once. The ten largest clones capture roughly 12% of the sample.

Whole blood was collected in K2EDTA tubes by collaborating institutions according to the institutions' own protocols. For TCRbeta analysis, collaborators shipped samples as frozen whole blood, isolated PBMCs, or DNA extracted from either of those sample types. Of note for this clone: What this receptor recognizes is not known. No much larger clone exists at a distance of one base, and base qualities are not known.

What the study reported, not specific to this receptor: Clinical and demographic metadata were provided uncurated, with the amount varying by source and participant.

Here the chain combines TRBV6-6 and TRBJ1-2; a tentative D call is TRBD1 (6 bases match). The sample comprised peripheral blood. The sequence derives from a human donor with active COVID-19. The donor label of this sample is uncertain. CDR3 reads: CASSAITGLGYTF. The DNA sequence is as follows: TGTGCCAGCAGTGCCATCACAGGGCTCGGCTACACCTTC.